The following is a T cell receptor (beta chain) sequence with its context. Primers for the PCR totalled 60 Vbeta and 13 Jbeta. Measured with immunoSEQ multiplex PCR; TCRdb has only the in-frame clones, and not every one. The sample records about 270,000 clones, about 75% being singletons. The entry originates in a study of cytomegalovirus exposure and HLA in healthy donors. This CDR3 is 17 amino acids long. V trimming: 2 bases; J trimming: 7 bases; junction bases outside the gene matches: 12. The J gene is TRBJ1-5, the V gene TRBV23-1; TRBD1 matches 9 bases. TRBV23-1 falls under the ORF class, with uncertain function. The material sequenced was PBMCs. The source is a female donor in good health and CMV-seronegative. CDR3: CASSQGTGPPEGQPQHF. CDR3 in DNA: TGCGCCAGCAGTCAAGGGACAGGGCCTCCTGAGGGACAGCCCCAGCATTTT.